A single sample is the source of the 7 T cell receptor beta chains below, sequenced in a study of shared clonotypes between healthy human individuals. Generated by immunoSEQ multiplex PCR, the TCRdb table keeps only in-frame clones and is missing some. The profile shows about 2.4 million clones, roughly 93% of them singletons. The sample consisted of naive CD4+ T cells from PBMCs. The subset denotes: CD45RA+ positively selected. These receptor sequences come from a man aged 18 to 30 in good health. Some clones in this sample may be carry-over from other donors' samples.

The chain combines TRBV4-2 with TRBJ1-5; D is ambiguous. The CDR3 totals 16 residues. The V gene lost 0 bases and the J gene lost 0 bases, with 9 bases spanning the gap. Germline values: CDR1 LGHNA, CDR2 YNFKEQ. CDR3 sequence reads: CASSQDPGISNQPQHF. The CDR3 DNA reads TGTGCCAGCAGCCAAGATCCCGGAATTAGCAATCAGCCCCAGCATTTT.

A note on this clone: One end of the junction does not line up with germline, which may come from a read error. CDR3 region: CATSRSRALVSHEQYF. CDR3 DNA sequence: TGTGCCACCAGCAGATCCCGGGCACTAGTCTCCCACGAGCAGTACTTC. The rearrangement uses TRBV15 and TRBJ2-7, with D maybe TRBD2 (5 bases). The CDR3 extends over 16 amino acids. Per the germline V gene, CDR1 is LNHNV and CDR2 is YYDKDF (reference sequence). Full variable domain (missing parts from reference TRBV15 and TRBJ2-7): DAMVIQNPRYQVTQFGKPVTLSCSQTLNHNVMYWYQQKSSQAPKLLFHYYDKDFNNEADTPDNFQSRRPNTSFCFLDIRSPGLGDTAMYLCATSRSRALVSHEQYFGPGTRLTVT.

The chain is built from TRBV5-1 and TRBJ2-1; possibly TRBD2 for D (5 bases). Germline-derived CDR1 and CDR2 are SGHRS and YFSETQ. CDR3 size: 13 residues. Trimming removed 4 bases at V and 7 bases at J, with 12 bases between. The chain's CDR3 is CASSSLARNEQFF. In DNA, the CDR3 is TGCGCCAGCAGCAGCCTAGCTAGGAATGAGCAGTTCTTC. Based on the CDR3 plus reference TRBV5-1 and TRBJ2-1, the full variable domain is KAGVTQTPRYLIKTRGQQVTLSCSPISGHRSVSWYQQTPGQGLQFLFEYFSETQRNKGNFPGRFSGRQFSNSRSEMNVSTLELGDSALYLCASSSLARNEQFFGPGTRLTVL.

DNA of the CDR3: TGTGCCAGCAGCTTACAGTGGGCAGAATACAATGAGCAGTTCTTC. It translates to CASSLQWAEYNEQFF. The V call is TRBV7-3, the J call TRBJ2-1; D unclear. The CDR3 is made up of 15 amino acids. Looked up from germline, CDR1 is SGHTA and CDR2 is FQGTGA. The V end lost 2 bases, the J end lost 4 bases, and 12 bases lay between the germline ends.

The CDR3 here is CASSLYGTSGTLDTQYF. The CDR3 nucleotides read TGTGCCAGCAGTTTATACGGGACTAGCGGGACCCTAGATACGCAGTATTTT. The V call is TRBV27, the J call TRBJ2-3; TRBD2 matches 13 bases. The trim removed 1 base at V and 5 bases at J, leaving 6 bases unmatched. This CDR3 contains 17 residues. CDR1 MNHEY and CDR2 SMNVEV come from the germline V gene (reference sequence).

The chain is built from TRBV2 and TRBJ1-1; tentatively, D is TRBD1 (5 bases). Trimming pared 11 bases from V and 0 bases from J, leaving 16 bases between. CDR1 SNHLY and CDR2 FYNNEI come from the germline V gene. The length of the CDR3 is 14 residues. Here the CDR3 reads CAGIPGRLNTEAFF. The CDR3 coding sequence is TGTGCCGGAATCCCGGGACGACTGAACACTGAAGCTTTCTTT.

The V and J genes are TRBV7-9 and TRBJ2-7; 8 bases fit TRBD2. Per the germline V gene, CDR1 is SEHNR and CDR2 is FQNEAQ (reference sequence). The CDR3 is made up of 16 amino acids. V lost 5 bases to trimming and J lost 3 bases; unmatched junction nucleotides: 12. CDR3 amino acids: CASSRLGVAGSYEQYF. The CDR3 DNA follows: TGTGCCAGCAGCCGTTTAGGGGTAGCGGGAAGCTACGAGCAGTACTTC.